The sequence of this T cell receptor (beta chain) was determined in a study of blood T cells in healthy people across ages. The germline V and J ends were trimmed by 3 bases and 12 bases, with 14 bases remaining between them. The CDR3 extends over 12 amino acids. Together with a sample-barcoded 5' primer, a J-beta primer mix was included in a second PCR lasting about 7 to 11 cycles. TCRdb redid the calling of the 5' RACE reads with MiXCR, one entry per CDR3 protein. Here the sample spans approximately 800,000 distinct CDR3 sequences, roughly 50% being singletons. This receptor was taken from a man aged 40-50 years in good health. V gene TRBV12-3 or TRBV12-4 combines with J gene TRBJ1-2, with a weak D call TRBD1 (6 bases). The specimen was blood. The CDR3 region has the DNA TGTGCCAGCAGTTTTTCAGGGGCGATTCACACCTTC. Translating gives CASSFSGAIHTF.